This paragraph covers one T cell receptor (beta chain) sequence. Its target is not known. These data are taken from a study of cytomegalovirus exposure and HLA in healthy donors. PCR was performed using 60 Vbeta and 13 Jbeta primers. Sequencing used immunoSEQ multiplex PCR; TCRdb keeps in-frame clones, though not all of them. The data hold about 260,000 clones, with roughly two thirds observed a single time. Broader study findings: Presence/absence comparisons presumed near-even sequencing depth among donors. Apart from CMV serostatus, no immune exposure information was available.

Specimen: PBMCs. The TCR originated in a female donor in good health and CMV-seronegative.

This CDR3 reads CASCTSGRSDEQFF. CDR3 nucleotides: TGTGCCAGCTGTACTAGCGGGAGGTCGGATGAGCAGTTCTTC. The V call is TRBV6-9, the J call TRBJ2-1; 12 nucleotides match TRBD2. Per the germline V gene, CDR1 is MNHGY and CDR2 is SVAAGI. V gave up 8 bases and J gave up 8 bases; unmatched junction bases: 7. The CDR3 contains 14 residues.